This T cell receptor beta chain comes out of a study of T cell responses to AZD1222 COVID-19 vaccine. Study outcomes and limitations: Targets within unmutated variant regions were reportedly found for nearly half of spike-specific TCRs. Baseline seropositives among AZD1222 recipients totaled only 5 to 7.

Trimming removed 0 bases from V and 4 bases from J; junction bases left unmatched: 6. The germline CDR1 and CDR2 sequences are SGHAT and FQDESV (reference sequence). CDR3 size: 16 residues. Data came from immunoSEQ multiplex PCR; TCRdb stores just in-frame clones and leaves some out. The sample has approximately 150,000 clones, roughly nine tenths seen once; the top ten hold 2.5% to 3.5%. Second-dose intervals near 4 or 12 weeks were combined. Concerning this clone: Its antigen is not known.

The chain combines TRBV11-1 with TRBJ2-1; TRBD2 agrees at 7 bases. The source is an adult who received the AZD1222 COVID-19 vaccine. The specimen was peripheral blood, collected 28 days after the second AZD1222 dose. CDR3 region: CASSLAALAPYNEQFF. The CDR3 nucleotides are TGTGCCAGCAGCTTAGCGGCACTAGCGCCTTACAATGAGCAGTTCTTC.